The 11 T cell receptor beta chains in this list originate from one sample, sequenced in a study of T-cell memory formation after mild COVID-19. TCRdb itself ran the 5' RACE reads through MiXCR, one entry per CDR3 protein. In the table there are about 430,000 distinct CDR3 sequences, over 15% of which are singletons. The sample consisted of PBMCs or a T cell subset sorted from them (not recorded which). These receptors were obtained from a man younger than 35 who had mild COVID-19 (a few samples of this study predate the infection). Cell type and time point are not known.

In its sample, this clonotype was seen once. The chain uses TRBV7-8 and TRBJ1-5; 9 bases are a match to TRBD1. Germline CDR1 and CDR2: SGHVS and FQNEAQ. V gave up 5 bases and J gave up 7 bases; unmatched junction bases: 9. The CDR3 sequence is 15 residues long. The CDR3 bases are TGTGCCAGCAGCGCCACAGGGGGCGCAAGGCAGCCCCAGCATTTT. It translates to CASSATGGARQPQHF.

This clonotype was seen a few times. The rearrangement uses TRBV9 and TRBJ1-1; D unclear. V was clipped by 0 bases and J by 3 bases, with 12 bases between them. In germline, CDR1 is SGDLS, CDR2 YYNGEE. The CDR3 runs to 15 residues. DNA of the CDR3: TGTGCCAGCAGCGTAGATCTCGAAGGTGACACTGAAGCTTTCTTT. Translating gives CASSVDLEGDTEAFF.

This clonotype was picked up a small number of times. An end of the junction does not agree with germline; a read error may underlie this. CDR3 bases: TGTGCCATCAGCTTCGCCGGACTAGCGGGGGGGCCAGGTGAGCAGTTCTTC. Its protein is CAISFAGLAGGPGEQFF. The chain uses TRBV7-3 and TRBJ2-1; 15 bases map to TRBD2. This CDR3 region has 17 residues. From germline, CDR1 is SGHTA and CDR2 FQGTGA.

The genes are TRBV18 and TRBJ2-7; TRBD1 might be the D (6 bases). Deletions cut 2 bases from V and 5 bases from J, with 13 bases between. The CDR3 totals 14 residues. Germline CDR1 and CDR2: KGHSH and LQKENI. The CDR3 protein is CASSPMAGVDEQYV. CDR3 sequence (DNA): TGTGCCAGCTCACCAATGGCAGGGGTGGACGAGCAGTACGTC.

There are a few counts of this clonotype. V and J are TRBV7-8 and TRBJ2-7; D may be TRBD1 or TRBD2 (5 bases each). V lost 5 bases and J 0 bases, leaving 17 bases between the germline ends. Per the germline V gene, CDR1 is SGHVS and CDR2 is FQNEAQ. The CDR3 covers 16 residues. CDR3 in amino acids: CASSIGALPSSYEQYV. For the CDR3, the DNA is TGTGCCAGCAGCATCGGGGCCCTGCCCAGCTCCTACGAGCAGTACGTC.

This clonotype was recorded a few times. This chain uses TRBV7-3 with TRBJ2-1; no reliable D call. Trimming pared 1 base from V and 10 bases from J, leaving 11 bases between. CDR1 is SGHTA and CDR2 is FQGTGA in the germline V gene. The CDR3 sequence is 13 residues long. The CDR3 sequence: CASSLIGVGEQFF. DNA of the CDR3: TGTGCCAGCAGCTTAATCGGTGTGGGAGAGCAGTTCTTC. Filled out from reference TRBV7-3 and TRBJ2-1, the complete variable domain reads GAGVSQTPSNKVTEKGKYVELRCDPISGHTALYWYRQSLGQGPEFLIYFQGTGAADDSGLPNDRFFAVRPEGSVSTLKIQRTERGDSAVYLCASSLIGVGEQFFGPGTRLTVL.

This clonotype was found a few times. The chain carries TRBV7-8 and TRBJ2-5, with TRBD1 matching over 11 bases. Germline V gene data show CDR1 as SGHVS and CDR2 as FQNEAQ. V shed 0 bases, J shed 5 bases, and the junction held 17 bases outside the gene matches. The CDR3 is made up of 20 amino acids. In nucleotides, the CDR3 is TGTGCCAGCAGCTTAGCGAAACCTTACCGGGACAGGGGGTCGGTGGAGACCCAGTACTTC. Residues: CASSLAKPYRDRGSVETQYF.

The sample holds many counts of this clonotype. V gene TRBV5-1 combines with J gene TRBJ2-5; 7 bases align to TRBD1. The CDR3 loop spans 15 amino acids. V was pared by 0 bases and J by 2 bases, with 4 bases of the junction left unmatched. Germline loops: CDR1 SGHRS, CDR2 YFSETQ. The CDR3 bases are TGCGCCAGCAGCTTGGTGCCGGGACAGCAAGAGACCCAGTACTTC. It is translated as CASSLVPGQQETQYF.

In its sample, this clonotype was seen a few times. This chain uses TRBV7-2 with TRBJ1-1; D is possibly TRBD1 (6 bases). The CDR3 is 13 residues long. Trimming removed 7 bases from V and 0 bases from J, with 9 bases in between. Looked up from germline, CDR1 is SGHTA and CDR2 is FQGNSA. The CDR3 DNA reads TGTGCCAGCAAGGGGGGAATGAACACTGAAGCTTTCTTT. Protein: CASKGGMNTEAFF. The variable domain in full, completed from reference TRBV7-2 and TRBJ1-1, reads GAGVSQSPSNKVTEKGKDVELRCDPISGHTALYWYRQSLGQGLEFLIYFQGNSAPDKSGLPSDRFSAERTGGSVSTLTIQRTQQEDSAVYLCASKGGMNTEAFFGQGTRLTVV.

The rearrangement uses TRBV7-9 and TRBJ2-6, with D unresolved. CDR3 size: 15 residues. Looked up from germline, CDR1 is SEHNR and CDR2 is FQNEAQ (reference sequence). Trimming took 5 bases from V and 0 from J, leaving 8 bases between them. This CDR3 is CASSPRSSGANVLTF. CDR3 DNA sequence: TGTGCCAGCAGCCCTAGAAGCTCTGGGGCCAACGTCCTGACTTTC.

This clonotype was seen a few times. The chain is built from TRBV10-1 and TRBJ2-3, with no clear D. V lost 3 bases and J lost 4, with 11 bases in between. Germline V gene lookup returns CDR1 WNHNN and CDR2 SYGVQD (reference sequence). The CDR3 spans 14 residues. The CDR3 sequence: CASSDGRSSDTQYF. CDR3 sequence (DNA): TGCGCCAGCAGTGACGGCAGAAGTTCAGATACGCAGTATTTT.